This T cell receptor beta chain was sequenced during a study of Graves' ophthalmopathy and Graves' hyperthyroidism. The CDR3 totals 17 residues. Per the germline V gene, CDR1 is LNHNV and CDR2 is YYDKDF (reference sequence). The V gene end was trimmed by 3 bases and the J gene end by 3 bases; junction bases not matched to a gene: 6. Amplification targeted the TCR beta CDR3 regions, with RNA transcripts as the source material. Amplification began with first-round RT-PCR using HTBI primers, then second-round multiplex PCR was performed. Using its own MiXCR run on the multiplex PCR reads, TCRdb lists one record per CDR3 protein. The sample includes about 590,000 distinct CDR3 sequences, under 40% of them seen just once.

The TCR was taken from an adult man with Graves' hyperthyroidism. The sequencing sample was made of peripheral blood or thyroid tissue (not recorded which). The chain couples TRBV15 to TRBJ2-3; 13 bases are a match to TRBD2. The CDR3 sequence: CATSSHSGLAGTDTQYF. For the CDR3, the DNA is TGTGCCACCAGCAGTCACTCGGGACTAGCGGGGACAGATACGCAGTATTTT. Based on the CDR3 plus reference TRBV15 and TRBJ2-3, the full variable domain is DAMVIQNPRYQVTQFGKPVTLSCSQTLNHNVMYWYQQKSSQAPKLLFHYYDKDFNNEADTPDNFQSRRPNTSFCFLDIRSPGLGDTAMYLCATSSHSGLAGTDTQYFGPGTRLTVL.